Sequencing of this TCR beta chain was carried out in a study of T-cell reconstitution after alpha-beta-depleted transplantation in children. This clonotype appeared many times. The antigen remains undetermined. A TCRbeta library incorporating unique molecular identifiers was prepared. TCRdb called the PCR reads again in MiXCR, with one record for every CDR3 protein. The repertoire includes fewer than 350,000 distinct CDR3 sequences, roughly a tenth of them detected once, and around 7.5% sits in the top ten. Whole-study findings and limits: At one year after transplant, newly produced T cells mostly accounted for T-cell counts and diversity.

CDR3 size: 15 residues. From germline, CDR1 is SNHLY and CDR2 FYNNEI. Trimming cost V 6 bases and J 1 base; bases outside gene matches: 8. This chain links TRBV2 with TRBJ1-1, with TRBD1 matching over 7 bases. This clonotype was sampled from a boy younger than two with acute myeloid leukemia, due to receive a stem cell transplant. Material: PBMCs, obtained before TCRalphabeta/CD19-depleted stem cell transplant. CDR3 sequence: CASRIPDRPNTEAFF. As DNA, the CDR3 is TGTGCCAGCAGGATTCCGGACAGGCCGAACACTGAAGCTTTCTTT.